The 20 T cell receptor beta chains below all came from one sample that was sequenced in a study of T cells after yellow fever vaccination. TCRdb re-called the 5' RACE reads through MiXCR, storing one row per CDR3 protein. The data hold a few hundred thousand distinct CDR3 sequences, with roughly 8.6% observed a single time. Specimen: PBMCs, collected around 45 days after the first yellow fever vaccination. The receptors were sampled from a man between 18 and 29 years old who received the YFV17D yellow fever vaccine.

The rearrangement uses TRBV14 and TRBJ2-7, with TRBD1 matching 7 bases. The CDR3 consists of 13 residues. CDR1 is SGHDN and CDR2 is FVKESK in the germline V gene. Trimming at V came to 6 bases and at J to 4 bases, leaving 6 bases not matched to a gene. CDR3 amino acids: CASRRTGKYEQYF. The CDR3 nucleotides read TGTGCCAGCAGGCGGACAGGCAAATACGAGCAGTACTTC.

This clonotype showed up many times. V and J are TRBV7-2 and TRBJ2-7, with 10 bases aligning to TRBD1. Germline CDR1 is SGHTA and CDR2 is FQGNSA. V trimming: 4 bases; J trimming: 1 base; junction bases outside the gene matches: 4. The CDR3 runs 15 residues. Here the CDR3 DNA reads TGTGCCAGCAGCTATCCGGGACAGGGGTCCTACGAGCAGTACTTC. As protein: CASSYPGQGSYEQYF. The variable domain in full, completed from reference TRBV7-2 and TRBJ2-7, reads GAGVSQSPSNKVTEKGKDVELRCDPISGHTALYWYRQSLGQGLEFLIYFQGNSAPDKSGLPSDRFSAERTGGSVSTLTIQRTQQEDSAVYLCASSYPGQGSYEQYFGPGTRLTVT.

The chain has TRBV6-2 or TRBV6-3 and TRBJ1-1; a possible D gene is TRBD1 (6 bases). CDR1 is MNHEY and CDR2 is SVGEGT in the germline V gene. The CDR3 spans 13 residues. V lost 6 bases and J 6 bases, leaving 14 bases between the germline ends. CDR3 region: CASRNRVGAEAFF. In DNA, the CDR3 is TGTGCCAGCAGGAACAGGGTCGGCGCTGAAGCTTTCTTT.

The V and J genes are TRBV12-3 or TRBV12-4 and TRBJ2-7; 8 bases fit TRBD1. V trimming: 5 bases; J trimming: 3 bases; junction bases outside the gene matches: 15. The CDR3 loop spans 17 amino acids. In nucleotides, the CDR3 is TGTGCCAGCAGTAGCACACCTGGGACAGGTCCGGGCTACGAGCAGTACTTC. Protein product: CASSSTPGTGPGYEQYF.

The V call is TRBV27, the J call TRBJ1-1; 10 bases are a match to TRBD1. This CDR3 is built from 17 residues. V lost 5 bases to trimming and J lost 1 base; unmatched junction nucleotides: 10. CDR1 and CDR2 (germline): MNHEY, SMNVEV (reference sequence). The CDR3 DNA sequence: TGTGCCAGCAGTGTGGGACAGGGGTTGGGGACGAACACTGAAGCTTTCTTT. It specifies CASSVGQGLGTNTEAFF.

This clonotype was seen at least ten times. The chain employs TRBV5-1 and TRBJ2-5, with D possibly being TRBD2 (7 bases). The CDR3 covers 14 residues. Germline CDR1 SGHRS, CDR2 YFSETQ. Trimming shortened V by 4 bases and J by 3 bases, and 13 bases separated the two germline ends. CDR3 protein: CASSPGGPEETQYF. CDR3 coding DNA: TGCGCCAGCAGCCCCGGGGGGCCGGAAGAGACCCAGTACTTC.

The genes are TRBV5-1 and TRBJ2-7; 8 bases are shared with TRBD1. CDR1 and CDR2 from the germline V gene are SGHRS and YFSETQ. Trimming cost V 4 bases and J 0 bases; bases outside gene matches: 3. The CDR3 totals 14 residues. In DNA form, the CDR3 reads TGCGCCAGCAGCCCGGGACAGGACTCCTACGAGCAGTACTTC. This codes for CASSPGQDSYEQYF. The variable domain in full, completed from reference TRBV5-1 and TRBJ2-7, reads KAGVTQTPRYLIKTRGQQVTLSCSPISGHRSVSWYQQTPGQGLQFLFEYFSETQRNKGNFPGRFSGRQFSNSRSEMNVSTLELGDSALYLCASSPGQDSYEQYFGPGTRLTVT.

This clonotype turned up a few times. The chain's CDR3 is CASSLGTGGEVRQPQHF. CDR3 in DNA: TGTGCCAGCAGCTTAGGGACAGGGGGCGAGGTGCGTCAGCCCCAGCATTTT. The chain combines TRBV7-9 with TRBJ1-5; 11 positions match TRBD1. Trimming took 1 base from V and 6 from J; bases not matched to a gene: 8. The CDR3 spans 17 residues. Germline CDR1 and CDR2: SEHNR and FQNEAQ (reference sequence).

V usage is TRBV12-3 or TRBV12-4 and J usage is TRBJ1-3, with no clear D. The V gene lost 8 bases and the J gene lost 0 bases, with 8 bases spanning the gap. CDR3 length equals 13 residues. The CDR3: CASGKSSGNTIYF. The CDR3 DNA reads TGTGCCAGCGGTAAGAGCTCTGGAAACACCATATATTTT.

The rearrangement joins TRBV7-2 to TRBJ2-1; 8 nucleotides line up with TRBD2. The CDR3 consists of 16 residues. After removal of 1 base from V and 9 bases from J, the junction contained 11 bases not matched to a gene. CDR1 and CDR2 from the germline V gene are SGHTA and FQGNSA. The CDR3 protein is CASSLEPGGRMGEQFF. In DNA form, the CDR3 reads TGTGCCAGCAGCTTAGAGCCGGGGGGGCGGATGGGTGAGCAGTTCTTC.

This chain connects TRBV11-2 to TRBJ1-1; D is perhaps TRBD1 (6 bases). This CDR3 is built from 15 residues. Germline CDR1 is SGHAT and CDR2 is FQNNGV. V lost 1 base to trimming and J lost 5 bases, with 14 bases between them. This CDR3 is CASSLGLGARTEAFF. The CDR3 bases are TGTGCCAGCAGCTTAGGATTGGGGGCCCGGACTGAAGCTTTCTTT.

The chain links TRBV6-5 to TRBJ2-1; TRBD2 aligns across 10 bases. The germline V gene encodes CDR1 MNHEY and CDR2 SVGAGI. The trim removed 4 bases at V and 6 bases at J, leaving 3 bases unmatched. The length of the CDR3 is 14 residues. The CDR3 loop reads CASSLAGGGNEQFF. DNA of the CDR3: TGTGCCAGCAGTTTAGCGGGGGGCGGCAATGAGCAGTTCTTC.

The V gene is TRBV24-1, the J gene TRBJ2-1, with D possibly TRBD1 on 6 matching bases. Germline-derived CDR1 and CDR2 are KGHDR and SFDVKD. The V end was cut by 4 bases, the J end by 10 bases, with 10 bases between. This CDR3 spans 12 amino acids. The CDR3 here is CATSDTTGEQFF. The CDR3 DNA follows: TGTGCCACCAGTGACACAACAGGGGAGCAGTTCTTC.

The rearrangement links TRBV5-4 to TRBJ2-1; 7 positions match TRBD2. CDR1 is SGHNT and CDR2 is YYREEE in the germline V gene (reference sequence). Trimming at V came to 3 bases and at J to 2 bases, leaving 2 bases not matched to a gene. This CDR3 region has 14 residues. CDR3 residues: CASSWGGTYNEQFF. The DNA for the CDR3 is TGTGCCAGCAGCTGGGGGGGGACCTACAATGAGCAGTTCTTC.

The V and J genes are TRBV11-2 and TRBJ2-2, with 8 positions matching TRBD2. There are 19 residues in the CDR3. Germline V gene lookup returns CDR1 SGHAT and CDR2 FQNNGV. The junction had 11 bases not matched to a gene; V was cut back by 2 bases and J by 0 bases. The CDR3 reads CASSLRRGDYHANTGELFF. The CDR3 DNA is TGTGCCAGCAGCTTAAGGCGGGGGGATTACCACGCGAACACCGGGGAGCTGTTTTTT.

This clonotype was counted only a few times. The chain employs TRBV10-3 and TRBJ2-2, with D tentatively TRBD2 (5 bases). CDR1 is ENHRY, CDR2 SYGVKD, per germline. The germline V and J ends were trimmed by 6 bases and 3 bases, with 11 bases remaining between them. The CDR3 consists of 14 residues. The CDR3 DNA is TGTGCCATCAGCCCAGAGCGGTACACCGGGGAGCTGTTTTTT. Its protein is CAISPERYTGELFF.

This clonotype has ten or more counts. The V call is TRBV9, the J call TRBJ2-7; TRBD1 matches at 8 bases. Trimming cost V 0 bases and J 0 bases; bases outside gene matches: 5. Per the germline V gene, CDR1 is SGDLS and CDR2 is YYNGEE. This CDR3 is built from 16 residues. CDR3 sequence (DNA): TGTGCCAGCAGCGTAGGGTCAGGGGGCCCCTCCTACGAGCAGTACTTC. It yields the protein CASSVGSGGPSYEQYF.

The chain has TRBV9 and TRBJ2-6, with 7 bases matching TRBD1. The V segment lost 3 bases and the J segment 0 bases; nucleotides outside the gene matches: 12. Germline CDR1 SGDLS, CDR2 YYNGEE. This CDR3 has 19 amino acids. DNA for the CDR3: TGTGCCAGCAGCGGCTACCTCCGGGACAGAAGCTCTGGGGCCAACGTCCTGACTTTC. It specifies CASSGYLRDRSSGANVLTF.

This clonotype was observed a handful of times. This CDR3 is CSARGGEKLFF. DNA of the CDR3: TGCAGTGCTAGGGGAGGAGAAAAACTGTTTTTT. V usage is TRBV20-1 and J usage is TRBJ1-4; unclear D gene. The CDR3 sequence is 11 residues long. In germline, CDR1 is DFQATT, CDR2 SNEGSKA (reference sequence). Trimming took off 3 bases at V and 8 bases at J, with 7 bases between the two ends.

The chain recombines TRBV7-2 with TRBJ1-6, with 7 bases lining up with TRBD1. Germline CDR1 reads SGHTA; CDR2 reads FQGNSA. The CDR3 spans 17 residues. J gave up 2 bases and V 1 base, and 5 bases lay outside the gene matches. CDR3 sequence: CASSLGARGAYNSPLHF. CDR3 nucleotides: TGTGCCAGCAGCTTAGGGGCCAGGGGGGCCTATAATTCACCCCTCCACTTT.